Shown below are 18 T cell receptor beta chains from a single sample sequenced in a study of blood T cell repertoires in COVID-19. This table comes from immunoSEQ multiplex PCR, and its TCRdb copy is limited to in-frame clones, with some not included. The repertoire holds about 97,000 clones, 90% seen once, with about 1.7% in the top ten. Material: peripheral blood. These receptors all stem from a man in his 60s with acute or convalescent COVID-19.

The rearrangement joins TRBV7-8 to TRBJ1-2; perhaps TRBD1 as D (5 bases). Looked up from germline, CDR1 is SGHVS and CDR2 is FQNEAQ. Trimming left V 5 bases short and J 2 bases short, with 12 bases between. The CDR3 is 14 amino acids. The CDR3 here is CASSPPGKNYGYTF. CDR3 coding DNA: TGTGCCAGCAGCCCGCCAGGGAAGAACTATGGCTACACCTTC.

The chain employs TRBV7-8 and TRBJ1-4, with D perhaps matching TRBD1 (5 bases). Germline loops: CDR1 SGHVS, CDR2 FQNEAQ. There are 13 residues in the CDR3. Between the trimmed V and J ends, which lost 3 bases and 8 bases, there was a span of 10 bases. CDR3 sequence: CASSLGGEEKLFF. The DNA of the CDR3 is TGTGCCAGCAGCTTGGGGGGGGAGGAAAAACTGTTTTTT.

The rearrangement uses TRBV30 and TRBJ1-3; D is possibly TRBD1 (6 bases). The CDR3 consists of 16 residues. Trimming shortened V by 4 bases and J by 0 bases, and 16 bases separated the two germline ends. Germline V gene lookup returns CDR1 GTSNPN and CDR2 SVGIG (reference sequence). CDR3 DNA: TGTGCCTGGACCCACGAGGGGACACACTCTGGAAACACCATATATTTT. Its protein product is CAWTHEGTHSGNTIYF.

The genes are TRBV7-8 and TRBJ1-5, with a weak D call TRBD1 (5 bases). This CDR3 region has 13 residues. The germline V gene encodes CDR1 SGHVS and CDR2 FQNEAQ. The germline V and J ends were trimmed by 1 base and 6 bases, with 7 bases remaining between them. CDR3 residues: CASSLDQGQPQHF. CDR3 coding DNA: TGTGCCAGCAGCTTAGATCAGGGTCAGCCCCAGCATTTT.

This rearrangement joins TRBV6-4 to TRBJ2-1; the D gene is possibly TRBD1 (6 bases). The CDR3 length is 14 residues. V dropped 2 bases and J dropped 5 bases, with 10 bases sitting between them. Per germline, CDR1 MRHNA and CDR2 SNTAGT. CDR3 region: CASSDRGYHNEQFF. In nucleotides, the CDR3 is TGTGCCAGCAGTGACAGGGGGTATCACAATGAGCAGTTCTTC.

V is TRBV18 and J is TRBJ1-2; D remains ambiguous. This CDR3 contains 13 residues. Germline V gene sequence: CDR1 KGHSH, CDR2 LQKENI. The V end was cut by 5 bases, the J end by 1 base, with 8 bases between. The chain's CDR3 is CASSELSNYGYTF. CDR3 sequence (DNA): TGTGCCAGCTCAGAGCTAAGTAACTATGGCTACACCTTC.

The gene calls are TRBV9 and TRBJ2-3; D call uncertain. V was pared by 4 bases and J by 2 bases, with 11 bases between. CDR1 is SGDLS and CDR2 is YYNGEE in the germline V gene. The CDR3 runs 14 residues. The DNA of the CDR3 is TGTGCCAGCAGCCTTACAGCTATCACAGATACGCAGTATTTT. The encoded protein is CASSLTAITDTQYF.

This chain connects TRBV27 to TRBJ2-7; 9 bases fit TRBD1. Germline assignment: CDR1 MNHEY and CDR2 SMNVEV (reference sequence). The CDR3 is 14 amino acids. V gave up 4 bases and J gave up 4 bases; unmatched junction bases: 5. CDR3 amino acids: CASSSQTGGYEQYF. DNA of the CDR3: TGTGCCAGCAGTTCCCAGACAGGGGGGTACGAGCAGTACTTC.

The genes are TRBV19 and TRBJ1-1; TRBD1 matches at 10 bases. Germline V gene sequence: CDR1 LNHDA, CDR2 SQIVND (reference sequence). This CDR3 spans 18 amino acids. Trimming removed 3 bases from V and 0 bases from J; junction bases left unmatched: 10. The CDR3 is CASSISGQGMGMNTEAFF. The CDR3 DNA sequence: TGTGCCAGTAGTATCTCGGGACAGGGGATGGGAATGAACACTGAAGCTTTCTTT.

This chain uses TRBV27 with TRBJ1-5, with TRBD1 as a possible D gene (6 bases). The length of the CDR3 is 16 residues. V lost 5 bases, J lost 3 bases, and 17 bases lay in between. Germline lookup yields CDR1 MNHEY and CDR2 SMNVEV (reference sequence). The CDR3 reads CASSPRGTVINQPQHF. DNA for the CDR3: TGTGCCAGCAGTCCAAGGGGGACGGTGATCAATCAGCCCCAGCATTTT.

This chain links TRBV3-1 (or the pseudogene TRBV3-2) with TRBJ1-6; possible D gene TRBD1, 5 bases. Germline-derived CDR1 and CDR2 are LGHDT and YNNKEL (reference sequence). The CDR3 has 12 residues. The V and J ends lost 3 bases and 13 bases respectively, with 10 bases between them. This chain's CDR3 is CASSHGGGPLHF. The CDR3 coding sequence is TGTGCCAGCAGCCATGGGGGAGGGCCCCTCCACTTT.

Here the CDR3 DNA reads TGTGCCAGCAGCCGAGGAGAAGGGGATGATCAGCCCCAGCATTTT. This translates into CASSRGEGDDQPQHF. The chain is built from TRBV7-9 and TRBJ1-5; weak D call: TRBD1 (5 bases). The CDR3 is 15 residues long. Germline V gene lookup returns CDR1 SEHNR and CDR2 FQNEAQ (reference sequence). V was cut by 5 bases and J by 5 bases, with 16 bases left in between.

The V call is TRBV3-1 (or the pseudogene TRBV3-2), the J call TRBJ1-2, with a tentative D call TRBD1 (5 bases). Trimming took off 2 bases at V and 3 bases at J, with 7 bases between the two ends. The CDR3 sequence is 13 residues long. Germline V gene lookup returns CDR1 LGHDT and CDR2 YNNKEL (reference sequence). The CDR3 DNA reads as TGTGCCAGCAGCCAACCCAGGGACTATGGCTACACCTTC. As protein: CASSQPRDYGYTF.

Here the CDR3 reads CASSPQGAFGYTF. For the CDR3, the DNA is TGTGCCAGCAGCCCCCAGGGGGCGTTTGGCTACACCTTC. This rearrangement joins TRBV7-9 to TRBJ1-2; 8 positions agree with TRBD1. CDR1 is SEHNR, CDR2 FQNEAQ, per germline (reference sequence). This CDR3 is 13 amino acids long. Germline trimming cut 5 bases from V and 7 bases from J; bases unmatched to any gene: 6.

The chain joins TRBV5-6 to TRBJ1-3; 8 bases are a match to TRBD1. The CDR3 covers 15 residues. The germline gives CDR1 SGHDT, CDR2 YYEEEE. V was clipped by 3 bases and J by 2 bases; unmatched bases: 4. CDR3 sequence reads: CASSYRTGTGNTIYF. The CDR3 DNA is TGTGCCAGCAGCTACAGGACAGGGACTGGAAACACCATATATTTT. Full variable domain (rest looked up from reference TRBV5-6 and TRBJ1-3): DAGVTQSPTHLIKTRGQQVTLRCSPKSGHDTVSWYQQALGQGPQFIFQYYEEEERQRGNFPDRFSGHQFPNYSSELNVNALLLGDSALYLCASSYRTGTGNTIYFGEGSWLTVV.

This clone was counted once. The chain uses TRBV5-1 and TRBJ2-2, with D perhaps TRBD1 (6 bases). The CDR3 is 14 residues long. Trimming removed 5 bases at V and 1 base at J, with 9 bases between. CDR1 and CDR2 from the germline V gene are SGHRS and YFSETQ. CDR3 DNA: TGCGCCAGCAGTGCACAGGGGAACACCGGGGAGCTGTTTTTT. As protein: CASSAQGNTGELFF.

The chain employs TRBV6-1 and TRBJ2-3; 8 bases map to TRBD1. The germline V gene encodes CDR1 MNHNS and CDR2 SASEGT. Germline trimming cut 1 base from V and 2 bases from J; bases unmatched to any gene: 5. The CDR3 totals 16 residues. CDR3 DNA: TGTGCCAGCAGTGAAGGGGCAGGGGGCCCCACAGATACGCAGTATTTT. It translates to CASSEGAGGPTDTQYF.

The genes are TRBV5-4 and TRBJ2-5; 9 bases match TRBD2. CDR3 size: 15 residues. V shed 4 bases, J shed 4 bases, and the junction held 8 bases outside the gene matches. Per germline, CDR1 SGHNT and CDR2 YYREEE (reference sequence). This CDR3 reads CASSEAGGRRETQYF. DNA of the CDR3: TGTGCCAGCAGCGAAGCGGGGGGAAGGAGAGAGACCCAGTACTTC.